The T cell receptor (beta chain) described here comes from a study of cytomegalovirus exposure and HLA in healthy donors (dated by TCRdb to the late 2010s). In the study overall: An earlier analysis of 587 of the donors reported 250 to 300 Gb of sequence data and roughly 100 million unique TCR beta sequences from some 180 million T cells. Among the roughly 400 genotyped donors, under 90% belonged to the genetic ancestry cluster associated with self-reported Caucasian donors. Typing coverage varied by locus: roughly 629-640 donors for A, B, C, DRB1 and DQB1; roughly 560 for DQA1; about 590 for DPA1; 450 to 480 for DPB1. In a later analysis, previously published TCR beta repertoires from some 640 donors were re-analyzed and high-resolution HLA genotyping was added so that TCR occurrence patterns could be studied. Both class I and class II loci were covered by HLA typing, at four-digit resolution. A later genetic analysis used genome-wide SNP genotypes for about three fifths of the 666 donors, treating that subset as a discovery cohort. To predict cytomegalovirus infection status, the study combined high-throughput TCR immunosequencing, statistical association of individual TCRs with disease status, and machine learning. Besides the first cohort of roughly 660 subjects, a separate validation cohort made up of roughly 130 different subjects was used. Several DR-DQ haplotypes were handled as single units for association and clustering because linkage in the cohort was strong. Among roughly 370 genotyped donors of the cohort, an average of about 240,000 unique TCR beta nucleotide sequences were sequenced per donor, 15% to 20% of them non-productive. The study was designed to test whether signatures of past pathogen exposure could be identified by cataloging public T cell receptors. The T cell repertoires of around 670 subjects were profiled by immunosequencing and related to cytomegalovirus serostatus. An early release that covered more than 550 HLA-typed donors contained approximately 300 gigabases of sequencing data and 80 million or so unique TCR sequences. Donor age, sex, ethnicity and CMV serostatus were collected together with the repertoire data. All discovery cohort repertoires had been generated using a single sequencing platform. An earlier analysis of around 580 of the donors used high-throughput TCR beta sequencing to judge whether each TCR beta V gene segment behaved as functional or pseudogenic. Rather than using new phenotypic data, the later analysis identified candidate immune exposures from TCR beta sequences and from how often those sequences occurred across donors. The investigation overall reported the following: Because the 87-base-pair reads could not distinguish some IMGT-functional V segments, including TRBV6-2 and TRBV6-3, those segments were excluded. A further reported finding was that TCR beta sequences accurately predicted the HLA-A and HLA-B alleles for most subjects in the first cohort. A total of some 180 TCR beta chains were listed by the study as associated with cytomegalovirus. Approximately 18 rarely observed V segments, including chromosome 9 orphons, were excluded from the earlier analysis of some 590 of the donors because counts were too low. HLA typing was unavailable for some donors at each locus, so association tests used only the typed subset. Presence/absence analyses assumed roughly uniform sequencing depth across donors, an assumption that may not hold. In a later analysis, HLA-associated TCR beta chains were found to be more clonally expanded and to have lower generation probabilities than equally common non-associated chains. When HLA alleles, especially DR and DQ, strongly co-occurred, TCR associations were difficult to assign to individual alleles. According to a later analysis, most CMV-associated TCR beta chains appeared to be HLA-restricted, and the HLA associations seemed to be driven largely by CMV exposure. In vitro tests confirmed that a few of the cytomegalovirus-associated TCR beta chains recognize cytomegalovirus antigens. The only immune exposure information available for the cohort was CMV serostatus. A later analysis reported that several top co-occurrence clusters appeared linked to parvovirus B19, influenza, CMV and Epstein-Barr virus. Compared with the approximately 670-donor mean, donors in an Asian-associated ancestry cluster had fewer N-insertions in productive TCRs, according to a later genetic analysis. Only TCR beta chains were sequenced in this cohort, and the absence of alpha or paired-chain data limited detectable features. Most TCR sequences were observed very rarely across donors, whereas some public TCRs were present in many individuals. According to the authors, the approach could potentially be generalized to other disease states and immunological phenotypes. Specific HLA alleles were associated with 18,000 or so TCR beta sequences at a false discovery rate of 0.05 in a later analysis. In both the original and validation cohorts, the classifier was reported to diagnose cytomegalovirus status with high specificity and sensitivity. The sequencing pipeline was judged likely to have produced a cluster of highly shared sequence variants as a technical artifact. In an earlier analysis of some 640 of the donors, most TCR beta V segments were observed in productive rearrangements about 87% or about 30% of the time, broadly matching IMGT annotations. Linkage disequilibrium might explain the correlated functional status among segregating V segments, but an unknown experimental factor could not be ruled out. According to a later analysis, TCR association rates differed among HLA loci, with DRB1 alleles showing the most associated TCRs and HLA-C alleles showing the fewest. In a later genetic analysis, a missense DCLRE1C variant was associated with V-gene and J-gene trimming of TCR beta chains, and the association was replicated in an independent cohort.

Library generation was performed with the immunoSEQ multiplex PCR assay. A mixture of 60 forward primers for TCR Vbeta segments and 13 reverse primers for TCR Jbeta segments was used in the multiplex PCR. The CDR3 region of rearranged TCR beta genes was amplified from genomic DNA by a multiplex PCR assay. The Illumina HiSeq System was used to sequence the amplified TCR beta libraries as 87-base-pair reads. The paper's data handling went like this. In a later analysis, tens of millions of unique TCR beta chains were counted across the approximately 640 repertoires, and around 10 million of these chains were shared by at least two donors. Raw reads were error-corrected and collapsed into unique sequences by a nearest-neighbor algorithm in which closely related sequences were merged to remove PCR and sequencing errors. V, D and J gene segments were assigned by aligning CDR3 sequences to IMGT reference sequences. For a sequence to be retained, a match of at least six nucleotides was required to both a V gene segment and a J gene segment. Rearrangements were called productive when the CDR3 lacked stop codons and stayed in frame with V and J; all others were non-productive. CDR3 was defined by IMGT convention, running from the second conserved V-encoded cysteine to the conserved J-encoded phenylalanine. The earlier analysis of some 580 of the donors excluded any sequence lacking an unambiguous match to a single V gene segment. In an earlier analysis of approximately 590 of the donors, a V segment was called functional when productive rearrangements were above 56.7%, and segregating when the standard deviation between donors exceeded 5%. A statistical classification framework was built to diagnose cytomegalovirus status from the catalog of TCR beta chain sequences. In a later analysis, TCR nucleotide sequences were compared against IMGT/GENE-DB human TR gene sequences so that V and J genes could be assigned. A later analysis assigned CDR3 sequences and most-parsimonious VDJ recombination scenarios with the TCRdist pipeline. A later analysis defined each TCR beta chain by its CDR3 amino acid sequence plus V-gene family, and excluded reads lacking a unique V-gene family. To address suspected cross-contamination and a sequencing artifact, a later analysis removed some 620 highly shared, low-generation-probability nucleotide sequences. A later analysis calculated a clonal expansion index for each public chain from normalized within-repertoire ranks of inferred template counts. In a later analysis, generation probabilities were computed with a VDJ recombination model fitted to out-of-frame rearrangements, and the resulting probabilities were checked against IGoR. Hypergeometric tests were used in a later analysis to score TCR-TCR, TCR-HLA and TCR-CMV co-occurrence, with a repertoire-size bias correction applied to the TCR pairs. A later analysis estimated false discovery rates by permuting HLA or CMV assignments 20 times. A later analysis grouped co-occurring TCRs with DBSCAN, adding TCRdist sequence similarity when clustering within HLA-allele-positive subsets. For co-occurrence clustering, repertoires with fewer than 30,000 or more than 120,000 public chains were excluded, along with 4 to 6 repertoires with anomalous nucleotide sharing. TCRdb holds this immuneACCESS table with in-frame rearrangements only. Some clones are missing; in checked studies, unresolved V genes explain under half, and the rest has no known cause. V, J and clone size are taken as reported in that table, and D and trimming were inferred from the DNA itself. This sample has under 200,000 clones in its table, and over 65% of those were observed once. Over 1.5% of the sample is in the top ten clones.

The CDR3 measures 14 amino acids from cysteine to phenylalanine. The entry retains the CDR3 DNA only, 42 bases that are in frame from base 1. The V and J ends are trimmed by 4 bases and 4 bases, leaving 12 bases between them. As encoded in the germline V gene, CDR1 is SGHRS while CDR2 is YFSETQ. A note on this clone: The antigen it recognizes is unknown. The sample holds no much larger clone one base away, and base qualities are not on file. At the DNA level, this CDR3 is encoded by other sequences in the same sample as well.

The cohort comprised more than 550 healthy bone marrow donors. Cohort members were all nominally healthy when sampled, although unrecorded immune exposures were likely present. The donor tested CMV seronegative and was one of the 352 seronegative cohort members. Every donor gave a peripheral blood sample, and the peripheral blood mononuclear cells from that sample were used for TCR beta sequencing. The Qiagen DNeasy Blood Extraction Kit was used to extract genomic DNA from the blood cell samples. This receptor chain uses TRBV5-1 and TRBJ1-3, with the D segment identity uncertain. The source is a woman in her 30s in good health and CMV-seronegative. Sequencing was carried out using PBMCs. The CDR3 in this case is CASSQVGGGNTIYF. The DNA reads as follows: TGCGCCAGCAGCCAGGTGGGAGGGGGAAACACCATATATTTT.